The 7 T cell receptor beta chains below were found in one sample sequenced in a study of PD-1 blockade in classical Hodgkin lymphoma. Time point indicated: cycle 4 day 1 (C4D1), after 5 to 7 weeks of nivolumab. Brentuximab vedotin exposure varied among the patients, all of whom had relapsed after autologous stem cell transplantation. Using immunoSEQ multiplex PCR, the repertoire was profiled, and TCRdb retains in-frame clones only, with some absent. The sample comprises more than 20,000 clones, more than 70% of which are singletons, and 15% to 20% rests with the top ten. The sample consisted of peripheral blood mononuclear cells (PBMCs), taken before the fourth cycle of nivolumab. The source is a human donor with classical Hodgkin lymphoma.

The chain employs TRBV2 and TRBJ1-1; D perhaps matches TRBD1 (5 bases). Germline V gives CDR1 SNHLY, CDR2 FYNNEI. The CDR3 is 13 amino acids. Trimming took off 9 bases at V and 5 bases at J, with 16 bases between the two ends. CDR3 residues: CASIDGGKTEAFF. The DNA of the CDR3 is TGTGCCAGTATCGATGGGGGGAAGACTGAAGCTTTCTTT.

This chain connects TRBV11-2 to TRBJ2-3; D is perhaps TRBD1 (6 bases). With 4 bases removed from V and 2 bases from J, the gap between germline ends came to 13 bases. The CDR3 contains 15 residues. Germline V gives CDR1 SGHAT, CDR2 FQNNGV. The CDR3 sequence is CASSSTGTITDTQYF. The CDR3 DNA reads TGTGCCAGCAGCTCCACAGGGACGATCACAGATACGCAGTATTTT.

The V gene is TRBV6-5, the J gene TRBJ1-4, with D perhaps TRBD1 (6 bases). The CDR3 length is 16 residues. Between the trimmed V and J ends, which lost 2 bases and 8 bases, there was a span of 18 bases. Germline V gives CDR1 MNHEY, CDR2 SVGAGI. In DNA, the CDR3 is TGTGCCAGCAGTTACGGAGGCATCGGGACAAGGGAAAAACTGTTTTTT. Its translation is CASSYGGIGTREKLFF.

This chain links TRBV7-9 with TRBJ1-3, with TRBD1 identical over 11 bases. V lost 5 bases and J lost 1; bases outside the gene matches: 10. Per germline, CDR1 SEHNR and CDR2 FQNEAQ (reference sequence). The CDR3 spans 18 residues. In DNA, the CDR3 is TGTGCCAGCAGCCAAACGGACAGGGGGCTCAGGTCTGGAAACACCATATATTTT. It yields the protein CASSQTDRGLRSGNTIYF.

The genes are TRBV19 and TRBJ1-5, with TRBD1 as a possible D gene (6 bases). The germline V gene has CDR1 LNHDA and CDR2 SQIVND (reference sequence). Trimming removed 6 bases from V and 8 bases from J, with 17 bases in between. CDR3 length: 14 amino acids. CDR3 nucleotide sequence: TGTGCCAGTAGCCAAACAGGGCCCGGGAAGCCCCAGCATTTT. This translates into CASSQTGPGKPQHF.

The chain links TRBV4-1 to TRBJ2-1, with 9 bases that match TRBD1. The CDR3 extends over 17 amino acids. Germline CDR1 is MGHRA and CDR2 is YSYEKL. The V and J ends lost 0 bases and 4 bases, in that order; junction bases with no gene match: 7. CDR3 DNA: TGCGCCAGCAGCCAAGATCCGACCGGGACAGGGTACAATGAGCAGTTCTTC. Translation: CASSQDPTGTGYNEQFF.

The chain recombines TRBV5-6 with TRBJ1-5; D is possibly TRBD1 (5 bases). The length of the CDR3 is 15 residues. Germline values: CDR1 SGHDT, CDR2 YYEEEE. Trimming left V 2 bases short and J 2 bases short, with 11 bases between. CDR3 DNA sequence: TGTGCCAGCAGCTTTTCAGGGTTGGGCAATCAGCCCCAGCATTTT. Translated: CASSFSGLGNQPQHF.